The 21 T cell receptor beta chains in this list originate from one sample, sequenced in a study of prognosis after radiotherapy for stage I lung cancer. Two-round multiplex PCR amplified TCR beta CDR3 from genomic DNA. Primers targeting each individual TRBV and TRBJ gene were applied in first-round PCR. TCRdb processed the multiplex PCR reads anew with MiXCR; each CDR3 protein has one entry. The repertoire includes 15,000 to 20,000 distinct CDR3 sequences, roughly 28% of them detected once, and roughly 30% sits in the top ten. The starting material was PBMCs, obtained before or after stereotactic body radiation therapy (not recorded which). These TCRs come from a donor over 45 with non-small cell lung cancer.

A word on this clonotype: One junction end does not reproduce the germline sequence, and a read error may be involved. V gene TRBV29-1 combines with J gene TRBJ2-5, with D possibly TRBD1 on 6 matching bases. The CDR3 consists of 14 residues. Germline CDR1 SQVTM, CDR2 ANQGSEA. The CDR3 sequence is CSVEPGDHQEAQYF. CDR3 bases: TGCAGCGTGGAACCAGGGGACCACCAAGAGGCCCAGTACTTC. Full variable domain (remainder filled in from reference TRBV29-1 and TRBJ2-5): SAVISQKPSRDICQRGTSLTIQCQVDSQVTMMFWYRQQPGQSLTLIATANQGSEATYESGFVIDKFPISRPNLTFSTLTVSNMSPEDSSIYLCSVEPGDHQEAQYFGPGTRLLVL.

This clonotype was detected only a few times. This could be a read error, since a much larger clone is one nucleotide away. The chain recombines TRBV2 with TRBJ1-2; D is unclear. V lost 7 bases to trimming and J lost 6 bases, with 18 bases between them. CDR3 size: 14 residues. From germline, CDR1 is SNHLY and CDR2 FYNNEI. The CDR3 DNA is TGTGCCAGCAATTCGGGCGGGGAGTATAATGGCTACACCTTC. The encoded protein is CASNSGGEYNGYTF.

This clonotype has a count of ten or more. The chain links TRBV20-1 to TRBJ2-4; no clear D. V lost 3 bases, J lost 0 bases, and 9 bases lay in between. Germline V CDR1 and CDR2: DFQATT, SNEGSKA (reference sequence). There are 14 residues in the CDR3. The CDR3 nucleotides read TGCAGTGCTAGTCAGCCTCTAGCCAAAAACATTCAGTACTTC. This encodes CSASQPLAKNIQYF.

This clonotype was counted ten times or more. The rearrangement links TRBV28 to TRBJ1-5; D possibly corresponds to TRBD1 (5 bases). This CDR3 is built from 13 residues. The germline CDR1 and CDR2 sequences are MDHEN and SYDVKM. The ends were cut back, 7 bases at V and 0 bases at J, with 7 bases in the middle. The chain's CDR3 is CASMDISNQPQHF. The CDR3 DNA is TGTGCCAGCATGGACATTAGCAATCAGCCCCAGCATTTT. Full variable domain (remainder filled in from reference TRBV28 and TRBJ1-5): DVKVTQSSRYLVKRTGEKVFLECVQDMDHENMFWYRQDPGLGLRLIYFSYDVKMKEKGDIPEGYSVSREKKERFSLILESASTNQTSMYLCASMDISNQPQHFGDGTRLSIL.

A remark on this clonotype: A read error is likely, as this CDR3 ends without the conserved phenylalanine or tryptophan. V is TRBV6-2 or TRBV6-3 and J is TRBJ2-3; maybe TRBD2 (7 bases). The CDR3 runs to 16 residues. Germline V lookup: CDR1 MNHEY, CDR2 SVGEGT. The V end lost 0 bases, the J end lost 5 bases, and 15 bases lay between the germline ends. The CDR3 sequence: CASSYSQGTTKDTQYL. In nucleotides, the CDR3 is TGTGCCAGCAGTTACTCTCAGGGGACTACCAAAGATACGCAGTATCTT.

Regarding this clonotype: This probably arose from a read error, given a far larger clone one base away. The CDR3 nucleotides are TGTGCCAGAAGTTTCACCGGTTTTGGTCAGCCCCAGCATTTT. Translating it yields CARSFTGFGQPQHF. V and J are TRBV6-8 and TRBJ1-5; no clear D gene. Germline assignment: CDR1 MNHGY and CDR2 SAAAGT. The CDR3 consists of 14 residues.

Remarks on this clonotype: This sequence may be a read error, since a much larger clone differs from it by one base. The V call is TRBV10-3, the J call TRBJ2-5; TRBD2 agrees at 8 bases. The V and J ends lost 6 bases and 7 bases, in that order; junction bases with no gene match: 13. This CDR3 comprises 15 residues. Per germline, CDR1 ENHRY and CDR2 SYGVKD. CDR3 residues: CAISPLAGGGGTQYF. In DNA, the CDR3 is TGTGCCATCAGCCCCCTAGCGGGTGGGGGGGGGACCCAGTACTTC.

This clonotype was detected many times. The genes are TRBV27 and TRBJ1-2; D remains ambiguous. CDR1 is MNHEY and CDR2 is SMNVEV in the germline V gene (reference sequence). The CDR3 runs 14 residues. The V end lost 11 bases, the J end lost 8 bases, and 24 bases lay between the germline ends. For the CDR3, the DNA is TGTGCCCGCAAACCCAGAACCGCGTTTTACGGCTACACCTTC. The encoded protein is CARKPRTAFYGYTF.

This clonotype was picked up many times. The CDR3 sequence is CAISESSRDRVHF. DNA of the CDR3: TGTGCCATCAGTGAGTCGTCCCGGGACAGGGTGCATTTT. This rearrangement joins TRBV10-3 to TRBJ1-5, with TRBD1 matching over 9 bases. Germline lookup yields CDR1 ENHRY and CDR2 SYGVKD. V dropped 0 bases and J dropped 15; count of bases not matched to a gene: 6. The length of the CDR3 is 13 residues.

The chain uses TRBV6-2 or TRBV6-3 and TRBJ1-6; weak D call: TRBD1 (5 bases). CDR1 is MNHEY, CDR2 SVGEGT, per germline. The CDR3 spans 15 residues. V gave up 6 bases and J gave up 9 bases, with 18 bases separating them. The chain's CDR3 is CASSWTTIGSSPLHF. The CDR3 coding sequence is TGTGCCAGCAGCTGGACAACAATCGGGAGTTCACCCCTCCACTTT.

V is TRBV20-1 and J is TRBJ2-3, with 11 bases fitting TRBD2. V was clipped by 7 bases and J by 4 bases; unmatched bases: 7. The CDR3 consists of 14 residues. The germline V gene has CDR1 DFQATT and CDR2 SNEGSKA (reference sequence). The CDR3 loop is CSDLAGGRSDTQYF. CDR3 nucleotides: TGCAGTGACTTAGCGGGAGGGCGTTCAGATACGCAGTATTTT.

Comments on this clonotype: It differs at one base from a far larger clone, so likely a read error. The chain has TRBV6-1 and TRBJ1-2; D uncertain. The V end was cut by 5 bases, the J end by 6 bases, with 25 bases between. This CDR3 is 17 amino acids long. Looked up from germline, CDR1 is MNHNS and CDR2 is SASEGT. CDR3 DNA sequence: TGTGCCAGCAGTTACCCGGGGAGCTGGGTGTCTTTTGATGGCTACACCTTC. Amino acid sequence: CASSYPGSWVSFDGYTF.

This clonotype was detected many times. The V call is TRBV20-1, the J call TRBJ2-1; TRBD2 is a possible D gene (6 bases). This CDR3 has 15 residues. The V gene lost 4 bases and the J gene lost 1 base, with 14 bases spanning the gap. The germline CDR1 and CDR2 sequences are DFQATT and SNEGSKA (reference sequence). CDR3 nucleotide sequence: TGCAGTGCTAAAATGGGACTTTTATCCTACAATGAGCAGTTCTTC. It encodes CSAKMGLLSYNEQFF.

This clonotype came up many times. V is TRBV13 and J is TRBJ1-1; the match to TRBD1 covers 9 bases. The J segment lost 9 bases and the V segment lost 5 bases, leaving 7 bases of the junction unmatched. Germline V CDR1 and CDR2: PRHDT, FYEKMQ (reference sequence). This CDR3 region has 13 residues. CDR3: CASSIQGAPKAFF. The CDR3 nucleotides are TGTGCCAGCAGCATACAGGGGGCGCCAAAAGCTTTCTTT.

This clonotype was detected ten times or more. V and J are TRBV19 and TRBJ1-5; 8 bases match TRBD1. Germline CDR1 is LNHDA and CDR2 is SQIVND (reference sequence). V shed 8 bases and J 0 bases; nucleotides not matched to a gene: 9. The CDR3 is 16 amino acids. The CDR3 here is CASYRTGSSSNQPQHF. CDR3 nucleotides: TGTGCCAGTTATAGGACAGGGTCGAGTAGCAATCAGCCCCAGCATTTT.

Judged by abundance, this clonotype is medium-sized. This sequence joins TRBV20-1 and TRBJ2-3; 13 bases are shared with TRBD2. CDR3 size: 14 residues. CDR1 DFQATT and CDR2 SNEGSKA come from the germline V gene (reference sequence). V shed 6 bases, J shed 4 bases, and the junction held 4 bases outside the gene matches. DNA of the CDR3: TGCAGTGCCAAACTAGCGGGAGGGGCAGATACGCAGTATTTT. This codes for CSAKLAGGADTQYF.

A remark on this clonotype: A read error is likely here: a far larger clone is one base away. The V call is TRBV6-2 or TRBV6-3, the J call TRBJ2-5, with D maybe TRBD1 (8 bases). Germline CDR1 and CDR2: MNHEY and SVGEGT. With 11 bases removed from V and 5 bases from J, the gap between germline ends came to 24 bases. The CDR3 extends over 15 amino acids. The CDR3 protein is CAASDSRGRGETQYF. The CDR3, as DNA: TGTGCCGCCAGTGACTCCAGGGGGCGGGGGGAGACCCAGTACTTC.

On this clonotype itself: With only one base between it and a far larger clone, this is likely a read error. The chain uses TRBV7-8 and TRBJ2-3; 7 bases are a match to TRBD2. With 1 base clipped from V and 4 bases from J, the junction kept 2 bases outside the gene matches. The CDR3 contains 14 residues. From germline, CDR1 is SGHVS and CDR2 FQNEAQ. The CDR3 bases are TGTGCCAGCAGCTTAGAAGCGGGATCAGATACGCAGTATTTT. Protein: CASSLEAGSDTQYF.

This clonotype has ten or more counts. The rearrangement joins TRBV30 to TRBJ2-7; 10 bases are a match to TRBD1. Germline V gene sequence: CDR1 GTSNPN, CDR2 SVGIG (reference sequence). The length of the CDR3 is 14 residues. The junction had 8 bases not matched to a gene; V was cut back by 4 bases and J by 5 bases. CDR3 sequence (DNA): TGTGCCTGGACCCGGACAGGGGGAAGAAACGAGCAGTACTTC. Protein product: CAWTRTGGRNEQYF. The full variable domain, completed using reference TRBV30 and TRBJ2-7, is SQTIHQWPATLVQPVGSPLSLECTVEGTSNPNLYWYRQAAGRGLQLLFYSVGIGQISSEVPQNLSASRPQDRQFILSSKKLLLSDSGFYLCAWTRTGGRNEQYFGPGTRLTVT.

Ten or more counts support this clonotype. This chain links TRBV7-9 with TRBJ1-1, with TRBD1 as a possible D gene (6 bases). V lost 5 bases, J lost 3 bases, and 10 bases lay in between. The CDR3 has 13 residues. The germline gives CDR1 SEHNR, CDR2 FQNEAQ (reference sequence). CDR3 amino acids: CASSRNRDTEAFF. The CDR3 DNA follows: TGTGCCAGCAGCCGTAACAGGGACACTGAAGCTTTCTTT. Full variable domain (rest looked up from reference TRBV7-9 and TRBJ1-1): DTGVSQNPRHKITKRGQNVTFRCDPISEHNRLYWYRQTLGQGPEFLTYFQNEAQLEKSRLLSDRFSAERPKGSFSTLEIQRTEQGDSAMYLCASSRNRDTEAFFGQGTRLTVV.

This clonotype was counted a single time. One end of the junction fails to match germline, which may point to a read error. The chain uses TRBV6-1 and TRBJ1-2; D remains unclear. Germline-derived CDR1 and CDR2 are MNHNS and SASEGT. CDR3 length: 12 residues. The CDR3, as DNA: TGTGCCACCAAGGCGCTTTCCTATGGCTTCACCTTC. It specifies CATKALSYGFTF.